The T cell receptor beta chain described here comes from a study of beta chain features in type 1 diabetes. Whole-study findings and limits: There was a moderate but significant shortening of TCRB CDR3s in all four CD4+ subsets of Type 1 diabetes patients. The similarity of naive, central memory and Treg TCRB repertoires appeared greater among patients than among healthy donors.

Investigators reverse transcribed all isolated RNA, so they sequenced expressed TCRB transcripts. Approximately 3.5 million reads was the average for naive, central memory and regulatory T cell samples. Libraries were prepared by immunoSEQ multiplex PCR; TCRdb keeps only in-frame clonotypes and omits some of them. Of about 340,000 clones listed, 9.3% are singletons. Worth noting for this clone: The antigen is undetermined.

CDR3 size: 16 residues. The V end lost 6 bases, the J end lost 5 bases, and 20 bases lay between the germline ends. Per the germline V gene, CDR1 is MNHNY and CDR2 is SVGAGI (reference sequence). CD4+ naive, central memory, regulatory and stem cell-like memory cells were sorted via CD45RO/CCR7/CD25/CD127/CD95/CD27. This receptor was obtained from a man aged 30 to 45 with type 1 diabetes. This chain connects TRBV6-6 to TRBJ2-1; TRBD2 might be the D (7 bases). The sample was central memory CD4+ T cells from blood. CDR3 protein: CASRNGEGGQDNEQFF. CDR3 in DNA: TGTGCCAGCAGAAACGGGGAGGGGGGGCAAGACAATGAGCAGTTCTTC.